These T cell receptor beta chains were read from a single sample in a study of cytomegalovirus exposure and HLA in healthy donors. Assay: immunoSEQ multiplex PCR; the TCRdb copy retains only in-frame clones and omits some. There are around 190,000 clones in the sample; around 86% occur only once, and 1.5% to 2% lies in the top ten. The material sequenced was PBMCs. The receptors derive from a woman between 18 and 29 years old in good health and CMV-seronegative. Each CDR3 is given with its conserved first and last residue.

V gene	J gene	CDR3 protein
TRBV4-2	TRBJ1-1	CASSQETRGNTEAFF
TRBV19	TRBJ1-2	CASSITGGYGYTF
TRBV7-9	TRBJ1-4	CASSLGTTGQGEKEKLFF
TRBV6-6	TRBJ2-5	CASSYSGGPQETQYF
TRBV13	TRBJ2-7	CASSTARSSYEQYF
TRBV10-3	TRBJ1-2	CAISETAGQRIPYTF
TRBV6-4	TRBJ2-7	CASSPDRTSYEQYF
TRBV2	TRBJ2-5	CASTRGETQYF
TRBV2	TRBJ1-3	CASSLRGSGNTIYF
TRBV5-4	TRBJ2-1	CASSFRDRVNEQFF
TRBV5-4	TRBJ2-7	CASSFSGLPYEQYF
TRBV7-9	TRBJ1-2	CASSPTLGGNGYTF
TRBV5-1	TRBJ1-4	CASSLLQGTNEKLFF
TRBV11-3	TRBJ2-2	CARKQVAGDTGELFF
TRBV1	TRBJ2-1	CTSSRGTRQFF
TRBV11-2	TRBJ2-5	CASSPEGAGQTQYF
TRBV6-1	TRBJ1-5	CASRPTGNSNQPQHF
TRBV19	TRBJ1-5	CASRTGGHQPQHF
TRBV9	TRBJ1-2	CASSVDRNYGYTF
TRBV6-6	TRBJ1-1	CASSYSKGGTEAFF
TRBV9	TRBJ2-5	CASSVVGGFGEETQYF
TRBV28	TRBJ1-2	CASSLRGSDYGYTF
TRBV19	TRBJ2-7	CASSIASDSYEQYF
TRBV19	TRBJ1-5	CASSIFGTGGRGSNQPQHF
TRBV5-1	TRBJ1-1	CASSLFARKPEAFF
TRBV4-3	TRBJ2-3	CASSQYSGTSTDTQYF
TRBV6-1	TRBJ1-1	CASGGQLNTEAFF
TRBV7-2	TRBJ1-6	CASIYWGGLGNSPLHF
TRBV2	TRBJ2-7	CASTTGFYEQYF
TRBV19	TRBJ2-7	CASSQGAGYEQYF
TRBV10-3	TRBJ1-6	CAISRGLFNSPLHF
TRBV29-1	TRBJ2-3	CSVPPLAGLAGGSTDTQYF
TRBV6-1	TRBJ2-6	CASSGGTSGTGANVLTF
TRBV30	TRBJ2-7	CAWAHGGSSYEQYF
TRBV20-1	TRBJ1-2	CSARATGGYTF
TRBV5-6	TRBJ1-2	CASSLVGFGYGYTF
TRBV5-6	TRBJ2-5	CASSWRGLAGEETQYF
TRBV5-8	TRBJ2-5	CASSLGGLLGSYQETQYF
TRBV18	TRBJ1-2	CASSPDPGSNYGYTF
TRBV9	TRBJ2-2	CASSAGTSNTGELFF
TRBV5-1	TRBJ1-4	CASSLQMGLTNEKLFF
TRBV4-3	TRBJ2-5	CASSQVGAQGVTQETQYF
TRBV6-6	TRBJ2-1	CASSPTSGRAGEQFF
TRBV2	TRBJ1-1	CASSEAYGPGTEAFF
TRBV30	TRBJ2-7	CAWSVLAGSYEQYF
TRBV5-6	TRBJ1-2	CASSSETGWDNYGYTF
TRBV15	TRBJ2-3	CATSAVGGRVTQYF
TRBV27	TRBJ1-5	CASRDRALNQPQHF
TRBV27	TRBJ2-1	CASSFASGSYNEQFF
TRBV6-5	TRBJ2-7	CASSYVGGGGDEQYF